One and the same sample provided the 5 T cell receptor beta chains below, sequenced in a study of cytotoxic CD8 clonotypes in ibrutinib-treated CLL. Libraries were prepared by immunoSEQ multiplex PCR; TCRdb keeps only in-frame clonotypes and omits some of them. The profile shows some 310,000 clones, almost 80% of them singletons. The sample here was PBMCs, taken before ibrutinib treatment. The receptors stem from a human donor with chronic lymphocytic leukemia.

This clone came up a few times. The chain couples TRBV19 to TRBJ2-3, with 11 bases identical to TRBD2. Trimming took 4 bases from V and 6 from J; bases not matched to a gene: 6. Germline values: CDR1 LNHDA, CDR2 SQIVND (reference sequence). The CDR3 covers 15 residues. The CDR3 is CASSTQLAGADTQYF. The CDR3 DNA reads as TGTGCCAGTAGTACCCAACTAGCGGGAGCTGATACGCAGTATTTT.

The chain has TRBV29-1 and TRBJ2-7; D may match TRBD1 or TRBD2 (5 bases each). The germline V gene has CDR1 SQVTM and CDR2 ANQGSEA. This CDR3 comprises 13 residues. V lost 1 base to trimming and J lost 6 bases, with 13 bases between them. The CDR3 DNA is TGCAGCGTTGAAGGAATAGACAGCGGCGAGCAGTACTTC. Encoded protein: CSVEGIDSGEQYF.

The chain's CDR3 is CASSDQGAKNTEAFF. The CDR3 DNA reads TGTGCCAGCAGTGATCAGGGGGCGAAGAACACTGAAGCTTTCTTT. The chain links TRBV6-1 to TRBJ1-1, with 8 bases matching TRBD1. The CDR3 is made up of 15 amino acids. Germline lookup yields CDR1 MNHNS and CDR2 SASEGT. The V gene end was trimmed by 3 bases and the J gene end by 1 base; junction bases not matched to a gene: 4.

The chain uses TRBV4-2 and TRBJ1-2, with unresolved D. V lost 3 bases and J lost 4, with 12 bases in between. Germline V CDR1 and CDR2: LGHNA, YNFKEQ. The CDR3 is made up of 14 amino acids. The CDR3 DNA reads as TGTGCCAGCAGCCAGGCCCGGGCCGCCTATGGCTACACCTTC. Amino acids: CASSQARAAYGYTF.

The CDR3 DNA follows: TGTGCCAGCAGCTTAGAAGGGCAGGAGTATCAGCCCCAGCATTTT. Amino acid sequence: CASSLEGQEYQPQHF. V is TRBV11-2 and J is TRBJ1-5, with unresolved D. Germline V gene lookup returns CDR1 SGHAT and CDR2 FQNNGV. Trimming took off 0 bases at V and 5 bases at J, with 11 bases between the two ends. CDR3 length equals 15 residues.